This entry lists 18 T cell receptor beta chains sequenced from one sample in a study of cytomegalovirus exposure and HLA in healthy donors. 60 Vbeta and 13 Jbeta primers were used in PCR. Clones were read by immunoSEQ multiplex PCR, and TCRdb kept only the in-frame ones, dropping some. The data contain under 150,000 clones, less than 80% of them seen just once; the ten biggest clones take up around 3.9%. The sample consisted of PBMCs. All receptors come from a woman aged 40 to 49 in good health and CMV-seropositive.

Points on this clone: This CDR3 is also generated by other DNA sequences in the sample. The rearrangement uses TRBV5-1 and TRBJ1-6, with D possibly being TRBD1 (5 bases). Germline-derived CDR1 and CDR2 are SGHRS and YFSETQ. Trimming took off 0 bases at V and 7 bases at J, with 8 bases between the two ends. The CDR3 is 14 amino acids. CDR3 bases: TGCGCCAGCAGCTTGGGGCAGGGAAATTCACCCCTCCACTTT. This gives the protein CASSLGQGNSPLHF.

The V gene is TRBV6-1, the J gene TRBJ2-3; 10 positions agree with TRBD1. The CDR3 totals 15 residues. Looked up from germline, CDR1 is MNHNS and CDR2 is SASEGT. With V trimmed by 6 bases and J by 3 bases, 6 bases remained unmatched. CDR3 DNA sequence: TGTGCCAGCAGCGGGGACAGGGGAAGAACAGATACGCAGTATTTT. It translates to CASSGDRGRTDTQYF.

This clone was found once. This chain joins TRBV19 and TRBJ2-3; perhaps TRBD1 as D (6 bases). The CDR3 has 15 residues. The V gene lost 5 bases and the J gene lost 0 bases, with 12 bases spanning the gap. The germline V gene has CDR1 LNHDA and CDR2 SQIVND (reference sequence). The CDR3 DNA reads TGTGCCAGTAGTCCTGACAGGCGAAGCACAGATACGCAGTATTTT. Protein: CASSPDRRSTDTQYF.

This clone was picked up a small number of times. V is TRBV4-1 and J is TRBJ1-2; 9 bases fit TRBD1. Looked up from germline, CDR1 is MGHRA and CDR2 is YSYEKL. J was trimmed by 5 bases and V by 2 bases; bases with no gene match: 6. The CDR3 covers 15 residues. For the CDR3, the DNA is TGCGCCAGCAGCCAAACTCGGACAGGGGTGTATGGCTACACCTTC. Amino acids: CASSQTRTGVYGYTF.

The chain recombines TRBV30 with TRBJ2-1; possibly TRBD1 for D (5 bases). V was cut by 2 bases and J by 3 bases, with 8 bases left in between. CDR1 GTSNPN and CDR2 SVGIG come from the germline V gene (reference sequence). This CDR3 region has 13 residues. The CDR3 loop reads CAWSTQGYNEQFF. The CDR3 DNA sequence: TGTGCCTGGAGTACGCAGGGCTACAATGAGCAGTTCTTC.

This sequence joins TRBV5-8 and TRBJ2-3; the match to TRBD1 covers 7 bases. The CDR3 is made up of 16 amino acids. V shed 5 bases and J 0 bases; nucleotides not matched to a gene: 9. Per the germline V gene, CDR1 is SGHTS and CDR2 is YDEGEE. CDR3 protein: CASSPGQKVSTDTQYF. CDR3 nucleotide sequence: TGTGCCAGCAGTCCGGGACAGAAAGTTAGCACAGATACGCAGTATTTT.

The chain joins TRBV9 to TRBJ2-3; 13 nucleotides align to TRBD2. In germline, CDR1 is SGDLS, CDR2 YYNGEE. This CDR3 comprises 15 residues. V was pared by 3 bases and J by 5 bases, with 3 bases of the junction left unmatched. The CDR3 DNA reads TGTGCCAGCAGCGATGGACTAGCGGGAGTAGATACGCAGTATTTT. Translating gives CASSDGLAGVDTQYF.

V and J are TRBV4-1 and TRBJ2-7, with D tentatively TRBD1 (6 bases). The CDR3 runs to 18 residues. Trimming pared 2 bases from V and 6 bases from J, leaving 26 bases between. Germline V gives CDR1 MGHRA, CDR2 YSYEKL. The chain's CDR3 is CASSQLTPQGWVVGEQYF. The CDR3 coding sequence is TGCGCCAGCAGCCAACTCACCCCACAGGGATGGGTTGTTGGCGAGCAGTACTTC.

The chain couples TRBV6-5 to TRBJ2-1; D is possibly TRBD2 (6 bases). This CDR3 spans 15 amino acids. Trimming pared 6 bases from V and 4 bases from J, leaving 16 bases between. The V gene's germline CDR1 is MNHEY and CDR2 SVGAGI. The CDR3 DNA reads as TGTGCCAGCAGGTTACAGAGTAGCGGTTACAATGAGCAGTTCTTC. It yields the protein CASRLQSSGYNEQFF.

This clone appeared a single time. The gene calls are TRBV7-3 and TRBJ1-1, with D tentatively TRBD1 (5 bases). Trimming left V 6 bases short and J 4 bases short, with 12 bases between. The length of the CDR3 is 13 residues. Germline CDR1 reads SGHTA; CDR2 reads FQGTGA. Here the CDR3 DNA reads TGTGCCAGCAGGAAAACAGGATCCACTGAAGCTTTCTTT. Translated, it gives CASRKTGSTEAFF.

This clone showed up just once. The CDR3 here is CAIGSTANYGYTF. The CDR3 region has the DNA TGTGCCATCGGGAGTACCGCTAACTATGGCTACACCTTC. The chain joins TRBV10-3 to TRBJ1-2, with D unresolved. The CDR3 consists of 13 residues. The V and J ends lost 8 bases and 0 bases respectively, with 10 bases between them. CDR1 and CDR2 (germline): ENHRY, SYGVKD.

This rearrangement joins TRBV27 to TRBJ1-2; D is perhaps TRBD1 (6 bases). CDR3 length equals 14 residues. V shed 5 bases and J shed 2 bases, with 12 bases lying between them. Germline V gene data show CDR1 as MNHEY and CDR2 as SMNVEV (reference sequence). The chain's CDR3 is CASSPDRRNYGYTF. CDR3 in DNA: TGTGCCAGCAGTCCAGACAGGAGGAACTATGGCTACACCTTC.

V is TRBV2 and J is TRBJ2-3, with 7 bases fitting TRBD1. With V trimmed by 5 bases and J by 3 bases, 11 bases remained unmatched. The CDR3 is made up of 16 amino acids. Germline V CDR1 and CDR2: SNHLY, FYNNEI. The CDR3 region is CASSPSGRRGTDTQYF. In nucleotides, the CDR3 is TGTGCCAGCAGTCCCTCCGGGCGCAGGGGGACAGATACGCAGTATTTT.

Comments on this clone: The same CDR3 is also encoded by other DNA sequences in this sample. V and J are TRBV25-1 and TRBJ2-7; possibly TRBD2 for D (7 bases). V dropped 6 bases and J dropped 0 bases, with 21 bases sitting between them. CDR3 length: 17 residues. Germline loops: CDR1 MGHDK, CDR2 SYGVNS. The CDR3 sequence: CASSPRGGGEISYEQYF. The CDR3 region has the DNA TGTGCCAGCAGCCCCCGAGGGGGGGGCGAAATCTCCTACGAGCAGTACTTC.

V is TRBV7-8 and J is TRBJ1-6, with D perhaps TRBD1 (6 bases). V shed 5 bases and J shed 7 bases, with 21 bases lying between them. This CDR3 region has 17 residues. Looked up from germline, CDR1 is SGHVS and CDR2 is FQNEAQ. CDR3 DNA sequence: TGTGCCAGCAGCCCGCGCTCGGGGGCGGGAGGGAATTCACCCCTCCACTTT. Translation gives CASSPRSGAGGNSPLHF. Together with reference TRBV7-8 and TRBJ1-6, the CDR3 gives the full variable domain: GAGVSQSPRYKVAKRGQDVALRCDPISGHVSLFWYQQALGQGPEFLTYFQNEAQLDKSGLPSDRFFAERPEGSVSTLKIQRTQQEDSAVYLCASSPRSGAGGNSPLHFGNGTRLTVT.

This rearrangement joins TRBV11-3 to TRBJ2-5, with 7 bases matching TRBD2. The CDR3 runs 13 residues. Germline V lookup: CDR1 SGHNT, CDR2 YENEEA. The junction had 1 base not matched to a gene; V was cut back by 2 bases and J by 4 bases. CDR3 sequence: CASSLRGRETQYF. As DNA, the CDR3 is TGTGCCAGCAGCTTACGCGGGAGAGAGACCCAGTACTTC.

V is TRBV6-1 and J is TRBJ2-5; 14 bases match TRBD2. V dropped 4 bases and J dropped 5; count of bases not matched to a gene: 6. CDR1 is MNHNS, CDR2 SASEGT, per germline. This CDR3 comprises 16 residues. CDR3: CASSVTSGGVGETQYF. The DNA of the CDR3 is TGTGCCAGCAGTGTGACTAGCGGGGGGGTTGGGGAGACCCAGTACTTC.

V usage is TRBV6-1 and J usage is TRBJ1-1, with TRBD1 identical over 8 bases. Unmatched junction bases numbered 7, after V lost 3 bases and J lost 7 bases. This CDR3 region has 14 residues. The V gene's germline CDR1 is MNHNS and CDR2 SASEGT. The CDR3 region has the DNA TGTGCCAGCAGTGACAGGGGGCGCGGGGTTGAAGCTTTCTTT. Translating gives CASSDRGRGVEAFF.